This T cell receptor (beta chain) was sequenced during a study of T-cell reconstitution after alpha-beta-depleted transplantation in children. General study findings and limits: After one year, T-cell counts and TCRbeta diversity mostly came from new T cells. Surviving recipient T cells and intrathymic progenitors accounted for some patients' high TCRbeta diversity at day 60. Reportedly, only several hundred clones from non-depleted graft cells drove alpha-beta T-cell counts at about two months.

The CDR3 runs to 15 residues. V shed 5 bases and J shed 5 bases, with 18 bases lying between them. The germline gives CDR1 SGHVS, CDR2 FNYEAQ. Preparing the TCRbeta library involved the use of unique molecular identifiers. TCRdb reanalysed the PCR reads using MiXCR and keeps one entry per CDR3 protein. In the table there are fewer than 250,000 distinct CDR3 sequences, more than 15% of which are singletons. To note about this clonotype: The antigen is unknown.

The receptor's source is a male patient between 2 and 10 years old who had a stem cell transplant for acute lymphoblastic leukemia, so the T cells may come from the graft donor. V gene TRBV7-6 combines with J gene TRBJ1-1; D is perhaps TRBD1 (6 bases). This specimen consisted of PBMCs, mostly from graft donor cells, obtained 360 days after TCRalphabeta/CD19-depleted stem cell transplant. CDR3 DNA: TGTGCCAGCAGCCCACGGTGGGGGGGCGGAACTGAAGCTTTCTTT. Its translation: CASSPRWGGGTEAFF.